This T cell receptor beta chain was captured in a study of T cell responses to AZD1222 COVID-19 vaccine (dated by TCRdb to about 2021). General notes on the study: AZD1222 recipients whose second dose came at about 4 weeks and those whose second dose came at about 12 weeks were combined into one group, since spike-specific TCR depth and breadth did not differ between the two schedules. A total of approximately 230 trial participants underwent TCR sequencing, of whom 207 received two doses of AZD1222 and some 25 received two doses of the MenACWY control vaccine. Trial participants were enrolled by age into 18-55, 56-69 and 70-plus year subgroups, with 148, 28 and 57 TCR-sequenced participants respectively. What the work shows at the level of the full study, not this receptor alone: In the small 56-69-year group, the increase in depth fell short of significance, most likely because of low power. The whole spike protein was spanned by vaccine-associated CD4 TCRs, and dominant responses were seen in regions 160-218 and 743-854. Because no samples from the day 14 peak response were available, repertoires could be characterized only after the peak T cell response. Spike-specific TCR breadth and depth rose significantly after two AZD1222 doses compared with day 0 and with MenACWY recipients. Conclusions about previously exposed vaccinees are limited because only a handful of AZD1222 recipients were SARS-CoV-2 seropositive at baseline. Participants were mostly white British and included more females than males, and it was suggested by the authors that clonal diversity may have been underestimated. Nearly half of unique spike-specific TCRs reportedly recognized epitopes outside regions mutated in the B.1.351 and B.1.1.7 variants.

V is reduced by 5 bases and J by 0 bases, leaving a spacing of 8 bases between them. In the germline V gene, CDR1 corresponds to SNHLY and CDR2 to FYNNEI. The CDR3 goes from the cysteine to the phenylalanine over 14 residues. Of all the DNA, just the CDR3 is kept, 42 bases in frame from base 1. Taken with the paper, the label for time point translates to: baseline before first vaccination. The vaccinee samples were drawn from two UK trials, COV001 and COV002, one of which was a single-blind randomized controlled phase 2/3 trial testing AZD1222 (ChAdOx1 nCoV-19) in healthy adults. Trial participant PBMC samples were collected at day 0 and day 28 after the second dose for TCRbeta chain sequencing. The CDR3 regions of human TCRbeta chains were analyzed by immunosequencing. The authors' pipeline ran thus. TCRs in the repertoires were matched against a reference library of SARS-CoV-2-specific TCRs that had been generated with the MIRA antigen-specificity platform. Breadth was defined as the fraction of unique TCRs that were SARS-CoV-2-associated, and depth was defined as the fraction of total T cells that were SARS-CoV-2-associated. Using the MIRA data, each spike-specific TCR was mapped to the spike region that the TCR reacts to and placed in a CD4 or CD8 class. Log10-transformed breadth and depth values were compared by one-way ANOVA with Sidak's multiple comparisons tests. The immuneACCESS repertoire file appears here via TCRdb, limited to in-frame rearrangements. These files lack a portion of the clones; in checked studies, under half of the deficit traces to unresolved V genes, and the cause of the others is not known. That table is the source of V, J and clone size, and D and trimming were worked out from the DNA. The sample table records tens of thousands of clones; less than 90% of these occur just once. Of the sample, approximately 7% falls within the top ten clones.

To note about this clone: Its antigen is unknown. No base quality information exists; no much larger clone differs at one position.

The source of this sequence is an adult in good health. Sequencing was performed on peripheral blood, taken on day 0 of AZD1222 vaccination. The rearrangement joined TRBV2 to TRBJ2-1, with the D gene too uncertain to name. The DNA sequence reads TGTGCCAGCAGTCCAGCGAGCTCCTACAATGAGCAGTTCTTC. It is translated as CASSPASSYNEQFF.